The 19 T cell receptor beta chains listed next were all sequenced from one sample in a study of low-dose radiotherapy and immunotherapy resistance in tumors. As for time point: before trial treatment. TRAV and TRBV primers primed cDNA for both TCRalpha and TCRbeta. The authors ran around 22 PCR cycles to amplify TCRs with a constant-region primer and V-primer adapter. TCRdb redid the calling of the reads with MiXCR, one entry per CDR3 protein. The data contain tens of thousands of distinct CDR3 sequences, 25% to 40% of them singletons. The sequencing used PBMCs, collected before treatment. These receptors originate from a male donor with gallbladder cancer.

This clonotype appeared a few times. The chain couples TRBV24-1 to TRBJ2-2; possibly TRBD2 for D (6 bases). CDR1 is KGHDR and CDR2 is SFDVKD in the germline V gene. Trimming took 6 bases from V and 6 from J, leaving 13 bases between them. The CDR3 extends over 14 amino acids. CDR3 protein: CATSTSTGAGELFF. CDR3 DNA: TGTGCCACCAGTACCAGCACGGGAGCCGGGGAGCTGTTTTTT.

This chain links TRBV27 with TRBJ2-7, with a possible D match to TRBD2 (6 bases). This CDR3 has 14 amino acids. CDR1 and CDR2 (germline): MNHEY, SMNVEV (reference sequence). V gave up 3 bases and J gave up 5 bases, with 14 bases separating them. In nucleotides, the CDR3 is TGTGCCAGCAGTTTGTCGGGACTGCGGAACGAGCAGTACTTC. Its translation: CASSLSGLRNEQYF.

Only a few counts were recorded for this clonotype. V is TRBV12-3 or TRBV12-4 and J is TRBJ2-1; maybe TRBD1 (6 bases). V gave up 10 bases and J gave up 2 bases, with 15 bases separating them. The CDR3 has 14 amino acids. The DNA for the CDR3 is TGTGCCACCTCCAGAGGGACAACCTACAATGAGCAGTTCTTC. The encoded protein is CATSRGTTYNEQFF.

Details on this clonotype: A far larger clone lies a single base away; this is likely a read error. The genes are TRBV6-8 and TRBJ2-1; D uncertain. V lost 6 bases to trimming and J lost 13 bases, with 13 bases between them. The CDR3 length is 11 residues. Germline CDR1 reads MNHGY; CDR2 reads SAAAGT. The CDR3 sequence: CASSREETQFF. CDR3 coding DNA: TGTGCCAGCAGCCGCGAAGAGACCCAGTTCTTC.

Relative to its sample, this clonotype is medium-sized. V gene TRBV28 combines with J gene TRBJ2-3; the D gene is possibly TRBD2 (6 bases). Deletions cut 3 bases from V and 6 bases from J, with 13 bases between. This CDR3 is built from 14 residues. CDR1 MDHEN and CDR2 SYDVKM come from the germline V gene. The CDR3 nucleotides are TGTGCCAGCAGTTTTCGGGGGAGCTCTGATACGCAGTATTTT. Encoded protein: CASSFRGSSDTQYF. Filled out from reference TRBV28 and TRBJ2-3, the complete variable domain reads DVKVTQSSRYLVKRTGEKVFLECVQDMDHENMFWYRQDPGLGLRLIYFSYDVKMKEKGDIPEGYSVSREKKERFSLILESASTNQTSMYLCASSFRGSSDTQYFGPGTRLTVL.

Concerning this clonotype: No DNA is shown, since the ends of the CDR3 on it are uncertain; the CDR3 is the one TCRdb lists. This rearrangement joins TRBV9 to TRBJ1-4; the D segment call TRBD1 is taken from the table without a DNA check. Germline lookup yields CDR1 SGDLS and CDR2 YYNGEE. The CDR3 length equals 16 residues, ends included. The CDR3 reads CASSVAQGWNEKLFFF.

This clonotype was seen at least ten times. CDR3 in amino acids: CASSPPGIVTDTQYF. The CDR3 coding sequence is TGTGCCAGCAGTCCCCCCGGGATCGTCACAGATACGCAGTATTTT. This rearrangement joins TRBV6-2 or TRBV6-3 to TRBJ2-3, with a weak D call TRBD2 (5 bases). Germline CDR1 reads MNHEY; CDR2 reads SVGEGT. The V gene lost 5 bases and the J gene lost 2 bases, with 14 bases spanning the gap. The CDR3 is made up of 15 amino acids.

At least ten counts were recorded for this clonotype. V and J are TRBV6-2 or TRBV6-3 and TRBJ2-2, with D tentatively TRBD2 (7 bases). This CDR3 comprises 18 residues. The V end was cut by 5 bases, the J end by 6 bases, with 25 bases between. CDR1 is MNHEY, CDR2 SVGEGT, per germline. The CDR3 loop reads CASSEGHSRGAGAGELFF. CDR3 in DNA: TGTGCCAGCAGTGAAGGTCATTCGAGGGGGGCGGGAGCCGGGGAGCTGTTTTTT.

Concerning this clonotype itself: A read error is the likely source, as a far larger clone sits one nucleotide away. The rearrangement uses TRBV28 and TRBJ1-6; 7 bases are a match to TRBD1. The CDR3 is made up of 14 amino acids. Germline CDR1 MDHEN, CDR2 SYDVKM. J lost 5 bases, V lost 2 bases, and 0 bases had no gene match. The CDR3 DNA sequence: TGTGCCAGCAGTTTACAGGGGGATAATTCACCCCTCCACTTT. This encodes CASSLQGDNSPLHF.

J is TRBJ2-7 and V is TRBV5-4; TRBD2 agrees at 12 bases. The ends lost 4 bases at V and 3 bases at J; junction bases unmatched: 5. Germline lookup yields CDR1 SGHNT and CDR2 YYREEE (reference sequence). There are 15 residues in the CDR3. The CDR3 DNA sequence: TGTGCCAGCAGCGGTACTAGCGGGAGGAACTACGAGCAGTACTTC. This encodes CASSGTSGRNYEQYF.

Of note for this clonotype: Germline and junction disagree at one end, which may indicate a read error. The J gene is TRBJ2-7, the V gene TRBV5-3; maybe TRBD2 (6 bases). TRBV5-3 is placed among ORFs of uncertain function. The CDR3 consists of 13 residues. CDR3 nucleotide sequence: TGTGCCAGCAGCTTGGCACTAGCCGAAGAGCAGTACTTC. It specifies CASSLALAEEQYF.

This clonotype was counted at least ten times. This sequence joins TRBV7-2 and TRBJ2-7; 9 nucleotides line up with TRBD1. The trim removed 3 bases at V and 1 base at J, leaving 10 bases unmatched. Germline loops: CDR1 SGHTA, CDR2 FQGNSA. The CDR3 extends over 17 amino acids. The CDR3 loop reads CASSFRLIGTGSYEQYF. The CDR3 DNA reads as TGTGCCAGCAGCTTCCGTTTGATAGGGACAGGGTCCTACGAGCAGTACTTC.

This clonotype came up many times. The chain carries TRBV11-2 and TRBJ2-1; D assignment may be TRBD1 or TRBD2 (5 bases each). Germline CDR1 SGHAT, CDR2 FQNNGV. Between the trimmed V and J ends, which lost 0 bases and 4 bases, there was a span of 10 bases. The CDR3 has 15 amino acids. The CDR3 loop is CASSLDSGPYNEQFF. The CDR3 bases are TGTGCCAGCAGCTTAGATTCGGGGCCGTACAATGAGCAGTTCTTC.

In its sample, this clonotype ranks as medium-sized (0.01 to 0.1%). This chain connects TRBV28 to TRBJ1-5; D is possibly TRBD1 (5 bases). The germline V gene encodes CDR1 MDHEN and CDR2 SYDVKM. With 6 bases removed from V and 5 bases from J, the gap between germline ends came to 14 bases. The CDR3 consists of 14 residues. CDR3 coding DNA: TGTGCCAGCAGGCGGCAGGGTGCCCATCAGCCCCAGCATTTT. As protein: CASRRQGAHQPQHF.

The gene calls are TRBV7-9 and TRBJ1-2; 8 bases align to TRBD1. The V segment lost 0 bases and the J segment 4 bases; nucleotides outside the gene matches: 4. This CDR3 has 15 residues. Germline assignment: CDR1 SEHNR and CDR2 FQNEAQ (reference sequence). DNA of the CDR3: TGTGCCAGCAGCTTAGCGACAGGGGCGGTCTATGGCTACACCTTC. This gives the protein CASSLATGAVYGYTF.

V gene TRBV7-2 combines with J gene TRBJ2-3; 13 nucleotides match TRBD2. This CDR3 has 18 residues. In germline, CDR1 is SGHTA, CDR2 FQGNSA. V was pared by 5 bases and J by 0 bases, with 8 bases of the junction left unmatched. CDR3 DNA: TGTGCCAGCAGCACAGCGACTAGCGGGGGGCTTAGCACAGATACGCAGTATTTT. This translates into CASSTATSGGLSTDTQYF.

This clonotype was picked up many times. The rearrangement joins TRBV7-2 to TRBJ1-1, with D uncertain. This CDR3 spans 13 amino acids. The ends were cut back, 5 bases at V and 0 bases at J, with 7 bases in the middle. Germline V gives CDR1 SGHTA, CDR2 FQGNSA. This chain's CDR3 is CASSLRMNTEAFF. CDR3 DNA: TGTGCCAGCAGCCTCAGAATGAACACTGAAGCTTTCTTT.

The CDR3 nucleotides are TGCGCCAGCAGCTTGGACAGGGGAGGCAATCAGCCCCAGCATTTT. It yields the protein CASSLDRGGNQPQHF. The J gene is TRBJ1-5, the V gene TRBV5-1, with 7 bases matching TRBD1. Germline values: CDR1 SGHRS, CDR2 YFSETQ. The CDR3 spans 15 residues. V was pared by 0 bases and J by 2 bases, with 2 bases of the junction left unmatched. Full variable domain (missing parts from reference TRBV5-1 and TRBJ1-5): KAGVTQTPRYLIKTRGQQVTLSCSPISGHRSVSWYQQTPGQGLQFLFEYFSETQRNKGNFPGRFSGRQFSNSRSEMNVSTLELGDSALYLCASSLDRGGNQPQHFGDGTRLSIL.

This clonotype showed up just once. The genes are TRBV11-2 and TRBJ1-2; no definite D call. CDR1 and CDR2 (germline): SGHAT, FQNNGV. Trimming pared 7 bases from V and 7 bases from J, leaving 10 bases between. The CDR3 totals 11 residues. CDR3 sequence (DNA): TGTGCCAGCACGGCGGGGAGTGGCTACACCTTC. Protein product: CASTAGSGYTF.